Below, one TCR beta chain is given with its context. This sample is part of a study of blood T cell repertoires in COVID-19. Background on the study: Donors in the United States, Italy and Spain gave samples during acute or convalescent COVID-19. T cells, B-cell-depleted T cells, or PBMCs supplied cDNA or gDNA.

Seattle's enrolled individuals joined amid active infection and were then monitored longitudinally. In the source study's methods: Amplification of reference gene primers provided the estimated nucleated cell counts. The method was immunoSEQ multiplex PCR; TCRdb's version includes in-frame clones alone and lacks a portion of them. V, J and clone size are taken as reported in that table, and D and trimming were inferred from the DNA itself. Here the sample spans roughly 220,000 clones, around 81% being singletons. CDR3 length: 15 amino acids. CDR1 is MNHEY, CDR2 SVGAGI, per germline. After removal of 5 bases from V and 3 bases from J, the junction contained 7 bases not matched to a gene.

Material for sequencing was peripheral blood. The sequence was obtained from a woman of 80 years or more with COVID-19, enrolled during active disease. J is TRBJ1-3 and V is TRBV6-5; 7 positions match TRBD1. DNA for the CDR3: TGTGCCAGCAGTAGAGACAGGGCCATTGGAAACACCATATATTTT. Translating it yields CASSRDRAIGNTIYF.